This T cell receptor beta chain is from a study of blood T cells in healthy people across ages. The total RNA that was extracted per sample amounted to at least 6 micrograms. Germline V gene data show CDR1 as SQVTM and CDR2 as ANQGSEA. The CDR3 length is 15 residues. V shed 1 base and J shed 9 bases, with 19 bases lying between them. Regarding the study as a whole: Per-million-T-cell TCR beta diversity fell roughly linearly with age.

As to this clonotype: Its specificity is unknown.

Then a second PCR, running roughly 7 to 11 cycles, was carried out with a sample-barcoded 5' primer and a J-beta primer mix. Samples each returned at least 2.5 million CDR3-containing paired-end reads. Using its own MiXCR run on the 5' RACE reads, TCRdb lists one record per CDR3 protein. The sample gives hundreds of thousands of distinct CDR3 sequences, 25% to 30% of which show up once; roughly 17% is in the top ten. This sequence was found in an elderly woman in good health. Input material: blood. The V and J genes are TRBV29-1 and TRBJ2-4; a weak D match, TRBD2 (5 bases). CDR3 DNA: TGCAGCGTTGAAGGCGCCCCTATTTCCAGCGGCATTCAGTACTTC. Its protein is CSVEGAPISSGIQYF.